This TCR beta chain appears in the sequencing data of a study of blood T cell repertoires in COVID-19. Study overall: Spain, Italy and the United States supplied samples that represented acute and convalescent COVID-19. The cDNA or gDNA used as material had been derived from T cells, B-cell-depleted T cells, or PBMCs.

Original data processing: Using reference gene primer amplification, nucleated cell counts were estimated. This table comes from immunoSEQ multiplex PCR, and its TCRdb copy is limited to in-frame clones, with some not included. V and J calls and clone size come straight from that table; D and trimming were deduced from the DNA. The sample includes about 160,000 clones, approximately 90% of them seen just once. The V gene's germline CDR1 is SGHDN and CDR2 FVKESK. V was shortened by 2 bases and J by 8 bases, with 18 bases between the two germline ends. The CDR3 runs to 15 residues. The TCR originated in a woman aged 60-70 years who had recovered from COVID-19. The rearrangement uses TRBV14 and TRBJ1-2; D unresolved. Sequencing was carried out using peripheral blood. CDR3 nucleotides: TGTGCCAGCAGCCAAATTTCTACGGGGATTGGCGGCTACACCTTC. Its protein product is CASSQISTGIGGYTF.